This TCR beta chain was recovered during a study of blood T cell repertoires in COVID-19. The data were produced by immunoSEQ multiplex PCR, yet TCRdb's version contains in-frame clones alone and is incomplete. This sample has 350,000 or so clones, with roughly 84% found just once. CDR1 is SNHLY, CDR2 FYNNEI, per germline. The CDR3 has 13 residues. V was pared by 4 bases and J by 5 bases, with 11 bases between. The sequenced sample consisted of PBMCs or T cells enriched from blood (not recorded which). This chain connects TRBV2 to TRBJ2-5, with D possibly being TRBD2 (5 bases). This receptor was obtained from a woman aged 30 to 39 who had recovered from COVID-19. Here the CDR3 reads CASSVRVGETQYF. The CDR3 DNA sequence: TGTGCCAGCAGTGTGAGGGTCGGGGAGACCCAGTACTTC.